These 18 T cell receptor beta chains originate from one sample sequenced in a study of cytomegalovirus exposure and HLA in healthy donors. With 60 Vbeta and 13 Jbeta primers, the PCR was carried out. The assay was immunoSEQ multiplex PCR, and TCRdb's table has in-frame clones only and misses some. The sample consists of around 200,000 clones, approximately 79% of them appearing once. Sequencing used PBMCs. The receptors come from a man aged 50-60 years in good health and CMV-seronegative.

This CDR3 reads CASSRTSGTYEQYF. DNA for the CDR3: TGTGCCAGCAGCCGGACTAGCGGGACCTACGAGCAGTACTTC. The chain recombines TRBV5-4 with TRBJ2-7; TRBD2 agrees at 12 bases. V was pared by 4 bases and J by 2 bases, with 1 base of the junction left unmatched. The germline CDR1 and CDR2 sequences are SGHNT and YYREEE (reference sequence). The CDR3 runs to 14 residues.

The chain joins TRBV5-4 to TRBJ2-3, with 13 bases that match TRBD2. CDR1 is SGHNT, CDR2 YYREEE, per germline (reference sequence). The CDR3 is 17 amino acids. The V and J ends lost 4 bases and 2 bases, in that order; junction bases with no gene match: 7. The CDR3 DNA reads TGTGCCAGCAGCCGCGGGACTAGCGGGACTCCCACAGATACGCAGTATTTT. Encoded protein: CASSRGTSGTPTDTQYF.

CDR3 sequence reads: CASSLEGDNNYGYTF. CDR3 in DNA: TGCGCCAGCAGCTTGGAAGGCGACAATAACTATGGCTACACCTTC. The chain carries TRBV5-1 and TRBJ1-2, with D unresolved. V was cut by 0 bases and J by 1 base, with 10 bases left in between. The V gene's germline CDR1 is SGHRS and CDR2 YFSETQ. The CDR3 is 15 residues long.

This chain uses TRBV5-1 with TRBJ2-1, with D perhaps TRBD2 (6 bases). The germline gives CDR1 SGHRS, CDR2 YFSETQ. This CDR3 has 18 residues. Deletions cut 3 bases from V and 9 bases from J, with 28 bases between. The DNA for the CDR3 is TGCGCCAGCAGCTCGGAAGACAGCTTCGAGATTACGGAGGGTGAGCAGTTCTTC. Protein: CASSSEDSFEITEGEQFF.

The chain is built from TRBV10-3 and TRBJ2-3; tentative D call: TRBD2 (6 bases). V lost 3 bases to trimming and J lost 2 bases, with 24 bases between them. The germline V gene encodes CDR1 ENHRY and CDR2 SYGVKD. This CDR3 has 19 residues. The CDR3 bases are TGTGCCATCAGTGAACCGAGCGTTTATCGGGAGCCGACCACAGATACGCAGTATTTT. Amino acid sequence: CAISEPSVYREPTTDTQYF.

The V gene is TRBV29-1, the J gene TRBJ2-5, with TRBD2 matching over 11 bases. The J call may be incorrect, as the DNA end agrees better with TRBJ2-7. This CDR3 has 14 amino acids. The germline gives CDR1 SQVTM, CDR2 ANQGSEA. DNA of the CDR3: TGCAGCGGGCGAGGGACTAGCGGTAGCTACGAGCAGTACTTC. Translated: CSGRGTSGSYEQYF.

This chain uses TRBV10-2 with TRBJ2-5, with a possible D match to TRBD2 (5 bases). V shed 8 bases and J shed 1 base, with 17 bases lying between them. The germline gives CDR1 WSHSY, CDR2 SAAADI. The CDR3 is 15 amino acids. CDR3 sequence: CASRGRELTQETQYF. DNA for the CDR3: TGCGCCAGCCGGGGTCGGGAATTAACCCAAGAGACCCAGTACTTC.

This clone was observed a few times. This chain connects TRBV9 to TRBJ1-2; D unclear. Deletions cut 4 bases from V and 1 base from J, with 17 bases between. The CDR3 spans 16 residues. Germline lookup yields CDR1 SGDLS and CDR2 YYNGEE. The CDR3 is CASSPLSGGSNYGYTF. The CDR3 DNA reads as TGTGCCAGCAGCCCCCTTTCGGGAGGGAGTAACTATGGCTACACCTTC.

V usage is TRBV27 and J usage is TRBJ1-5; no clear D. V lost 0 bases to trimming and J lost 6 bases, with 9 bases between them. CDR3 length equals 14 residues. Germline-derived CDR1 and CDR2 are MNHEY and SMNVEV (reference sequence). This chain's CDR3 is CASSLSGGPQPQHF. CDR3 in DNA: TGTGCCAGCAGTTTATCGGGAGGGCCTCAGCCCCAGCATTTT.

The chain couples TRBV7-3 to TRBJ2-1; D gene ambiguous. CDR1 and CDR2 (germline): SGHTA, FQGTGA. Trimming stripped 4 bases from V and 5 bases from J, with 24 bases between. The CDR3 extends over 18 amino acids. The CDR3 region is CASSSALITGVEDNEQFF. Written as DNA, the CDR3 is TGTGCCAGCAGCTCAGCCCTTATCACGGGTGTAGAGGACAATGAGCAGTTCTTC.

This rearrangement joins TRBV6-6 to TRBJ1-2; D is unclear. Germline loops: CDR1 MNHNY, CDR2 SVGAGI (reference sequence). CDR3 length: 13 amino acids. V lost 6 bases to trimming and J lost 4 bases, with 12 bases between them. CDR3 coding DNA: TGTGCCAGCAGCCCCGGGATCGTCTATGGCTACACCTTC. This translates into CASSPGIVYGYTF.

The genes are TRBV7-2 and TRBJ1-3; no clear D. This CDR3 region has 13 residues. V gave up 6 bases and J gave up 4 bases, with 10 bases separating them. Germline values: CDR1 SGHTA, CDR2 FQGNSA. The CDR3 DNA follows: TGTGCCAGCAGTTCGGGGTGGGGAAACACCATATATTTT. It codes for CASSSGWGNTIYF.

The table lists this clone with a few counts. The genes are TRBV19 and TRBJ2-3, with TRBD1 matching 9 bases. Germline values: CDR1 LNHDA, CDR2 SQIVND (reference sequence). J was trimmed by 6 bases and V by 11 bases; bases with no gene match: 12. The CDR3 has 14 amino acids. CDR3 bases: TGTGCCTCCACAGGGGGCAGGATTACCGATACGCAGTATTTT. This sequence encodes CASTGGRITDTQYF.

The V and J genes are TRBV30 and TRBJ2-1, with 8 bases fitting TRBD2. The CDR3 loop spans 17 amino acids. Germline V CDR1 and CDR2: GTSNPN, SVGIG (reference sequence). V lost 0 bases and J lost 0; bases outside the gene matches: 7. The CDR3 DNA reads TGTGCCTGGAGTGTAAGACTAGCGAAGCACTCCTACAATGAGCAGTTCTTC. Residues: CAWSVRLAKHSYNEQFF.

As DNA, the CDR3 is TGCGCCAGCAGTTTCGAGCAGGGAAACACCGGGGAGCTGTTTTTT. Translation: CASSFEQGNTGELFF. The chain carries TRBV5-1 and TRBJ2-2; maybe TRBD1 (5 bases). Germline V gene lookup returns CDR1 SGHRS and CDR2 YFSETQ. There are 15 residues in the CDR3. Trimming left V 5 bases short and J 2 bases short, with 13 bases between.

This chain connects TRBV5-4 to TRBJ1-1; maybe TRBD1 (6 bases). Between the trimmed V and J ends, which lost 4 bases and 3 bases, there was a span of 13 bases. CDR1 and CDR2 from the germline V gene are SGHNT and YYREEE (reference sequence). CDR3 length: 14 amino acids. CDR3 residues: CASSVGGRDTEAFF. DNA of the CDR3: TGTGCCAGCAGCGTAGGGGGGAGGGACACTGAAGCTTTCTTT.

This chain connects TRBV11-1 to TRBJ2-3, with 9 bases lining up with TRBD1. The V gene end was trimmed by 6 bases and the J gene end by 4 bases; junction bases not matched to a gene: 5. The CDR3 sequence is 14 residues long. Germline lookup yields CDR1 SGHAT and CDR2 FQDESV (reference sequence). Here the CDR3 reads CASRGDRAADTQYF. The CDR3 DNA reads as TGTGCCAGCAGGGGGGACAGGGCGGCAGATACGCAGTATTTT. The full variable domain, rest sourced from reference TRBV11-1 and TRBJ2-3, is EAEVAQSPRYKITEKSQAVAFWCDPISGHATLYWYRQILGQGPELLVQFQDESVVDDSQLPKDRFSAERLKGVDSTLKIQPAELGDSAMYLCASRGDRAADTQYFGPGTRLTVL.

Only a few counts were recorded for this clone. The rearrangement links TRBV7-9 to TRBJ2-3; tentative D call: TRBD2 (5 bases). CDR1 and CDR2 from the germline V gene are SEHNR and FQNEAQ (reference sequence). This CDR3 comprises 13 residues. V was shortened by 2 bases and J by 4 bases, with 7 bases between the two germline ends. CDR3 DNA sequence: TGTGCCAGCAGCTTACTACTAGCAGATACGCAGTATTTT. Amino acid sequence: CASSLLLADTQYF.